Following are 11 T cell receptor beta chains from one sample sequenced in a study of blood T cell repertoires in COVID-19 (dated by TCRdb to about 2020). Library creation used the immunoSEQ multiplex PCR assay. In TCRdb, the immuneACCESS table is reduced to in-frame sequences with V and J assigned. These tables do not hold every clone; where another copy was compared, an unresolved V gene accounts for under half, and the others remain unexplained. This sample comprises over 200,000 clones, roughly four fifths of them detected only once. The top ten hold under 2% of the sample. Sequences were obtained from PBMCs or T cells enriched from blood (not recorded which). The receptors were gathered from a man aged 55 to 70 who had recovered from COVID-19.

Worth noting for this clone: The junction does not match germline at one end; this may be a read error. The V and J genes are TRBV19 and TRBJ1-4; D is uncertain. Germline lookup yields CDR1 LNHDA and CDR2 SQIVND (reference sequence). This CDR3 has 16 residues. CDR3 bases: TGTGCCAGTAGTAGGTGGAAGGCAGACACTAGTGAAAAACTGTTTTTT. This sequence encodes CASSRWKADTSEKLFF. Full variable domain (missing parts from reference TRBV19 and TRBJ1-4): DGGITQSPKYLFRKEGQNVTLSCEQNLNHDAMYWYRQDPGQGLRLIYYSQIVNDFQKGDIAEGYSVSREKKESFPLTVTSAQKNPTAFYLCASSRWKADTSEKLFFGSGTQLSVL.

Regarding this clone: One end of the junction does not line up with germline, which may come from a read error. V and J are TRBV7-7 and TRBJ2-2; TRBD1 aligns across 8 bases. Germline CDR1 SSHAT, CDR2 FNYEAQ (reference sequence). The CDR3 spans 15 residues. This chain's CDR3 is CASSLGSGGSGELFF. CDR3 nucleotides: TGTGCTAGCAGCTTAGGTTCAGGGGGCTCCGGGGAGCTGTTTTTT.

The chain recombines TRBV18 with TRBJ2-7; 9 nucleotides line up with TRBD2. This CDR3 has 14 amino acids. The junction had 3 bases not matched to a gene; V was cut back by 4 bases and J by 2 bases. Germline V CDR1 and CDR2: KGHSH, LQKENI. DNA for the CDR3: TGTGCCAGCTCACGGGCGGGGGGGACCTACGAGCAGTACTTC. It encodes CASSRAGGTYEQYF. Drawing the rest from reference TRBV18 and TRBJ2-7, the complete variable domain is NAGVMQNPRHLVRRRGQEARLRCSPMKGHSHVYWYRQLPEEGLKFMVYLQKENIIDESGMPKERFSAEFPKEGPSILRIQQVVRGDSAAYFCASSRAGGTYEQYFGPGTRLTVT.

The genes are TRBV2 and TRBJ1-4; 8 bases map to TRBD1. This CDR3 spans 20 amino acids. V was clipped by 3 bases and J by 0 bases; unmatched bases: 15. Germline-derived CDR1 and CDR2 are SNHLY and FYNNEI. CDR3 sequence reads: CASSDLPLTGDQATNEKLFF. The CDR3 DNA reads as TGTGCCAGCAGTGACCTCCCACTGACAGGGGACCAAGCAACTAATGAAAAACTGTTTTTT.

The rearrangement links TRBV11-2 to TRBJ1-2; D gene ambiguous. Between the trimmed V and J ends, which lost 2 bases and 8 bases, there was a span of 12 bases. Germline CDR1 is SGHAT and CDR2 is FQNNGV. The length of the CDR3 is 13 residues. CDR3 sequence reads: CASSLTGWRGYTF. CDR3 DNA sequence: TGTGCCAGCAGCTTAACGGGGTGGCGGGGCTACACCTTC. Full variable domain (outside the CDR3, taken from reference TRBV11-2 and TRBJ1-2): EAGVAQSPRYKIIEKRQSVAFWCNPISGHATLYWYQQILGQGPKLLIQFQNNGVVDDSQLPKDRFSAERLKGVDSTLKIQPAKLEDSAVYLCASSLTGWRGYTFGSGTRLTVV.

The chain employs TRBV7-3 and TRBJ2-1, with 8 bases fitting TRBD2. J lost 4 bases, V lost 5 bases, and 13 bases had no gene match. This CDR3 is built from 17 residues. Per the germline V gene, CDR1 is SGHTA and CDR2 is FQGTGA. The CDR3 sequence: CASSQTLSSGAYNEQFF. The CDR3 DNA reads as TGTGCCAGCAGCCAAACCCTTAGTAGCGGGGCTTACAATGAGCAGTTCTTC. Complete variable domain (other parts from reference TRBV7-3 and TRBJ2-1): GAGVSQTPSNKVTEKGKYVELRCDPISGHTALYWYRQSLGQGPEFLIYFQGTGAADDSGLPNDRFFAVRPEGSVSTLKIQRTERGDSAVYLCASSQTLSSGAYNEQFFGPGTRLTVL.

This clone was observed once. This chain uses TRBV5-1 with TRBJ2-7; 11 bases match TRBD1. Germline V gives CDR1 SGHRS, CDR2 YFSETQ. The ends lost 3 bases at V and 1 base at J; junction bases unmatched: 9. This CDR3 is built from 17 residues. CDR3 amino acids: CASSWPPGQGVSYEQYF. The CDR3 DNA is TGCGCCAGCAGCTGGCCACCGGGACAGGGGGTATCCTACGAGCAGTACTTC.

The genes are TRBV3-1 (or the pseudogene TRBV3-2) and TRBJ2-7; 10 nucleotides line up with TRBD1. Germline CDR1 LGHDT, CDR2 YNNKEL (reference sequence). The trim removed 10 bases at V and 2 bases at J, leaving 5 bases unmatched. This CDR3 is built from 13 residues. The CDR3 loop reads CATGTGEAYEQYF. CDR3 nucleotide sequence: TGTGCCACCGGGACAGGGGAGGCCTACGAGCAGTACTTC.

The rearrangement uses TRBV5-1 and TRBJ2-7, with D possibly TRBD1 on 7 matching bases. The germline CDR1 and CDR2 sequences are SGHRS and YFSETQ. The V gene lost 0 bases and the J gene lost 2 bases, with 12 bases spanning the gap. There are 15 residues in the CDR3. CDR3 bases: TGCGCCAGCAGCTTGGCAGGGGGGCAGCCCTACGAGCAGTACTTC. Residues: CASSLAGGQPYEQYF.

The sample holds one count of this clone. The chain combines TRBV3-1 (or the pseudogene TRBV3-2) with TRBJ2-3; D perhaps matches TRBD1 (6 bases). The CDR3 loop spans 14 amino acids. V was pared by 1 base and J by 1 base, with 6 bases between. The germline V gene has CDR1 LGHDT and CDR2 YNNKEL (reference sequence). CDR3 sequence: CASSQGTGTDTQYF. The CDR3 DNA reads as TGTGCCAGCAGCCAAGGGACAGGCACAGATACGCAGTATTTT.

The CDR3, as DNA: TGCGCCAGCAGCAGAGAGCAGGGGGCGTACAATGAGCAGTTCTTC. It translates to CASSREQGAYNEQFF. This rearrangement joins TRBV4-3 to TRBJ2-1; TRBD1 matches at 8 bases. Germline CDR1 is LGHNA and CDR2 is YSLEER. The V gene end was trimmed by 5 bases and the J gene end by 4 bases; junction bases not matched to a gene: 7. The CDR3 is made up of 15 amino acids.